A selection of T cell receptor beta chains follows, all from one sample in a study of blood T cell repertoires in COVID-19. Profiled with immunoSEQ multiplex PCR; TCRdb holds only in-frame clones, not every one. The sample lists about 140,000 clones, over 80% occurring once. Input material: PBMCs or T cells enriched from blood (not recorded which). All receptors come from a man between 60 and 75 years old who had recovered from COVID-19. CDR3s include the opening cysteine and the closing phenylalanine or tryptophan. The D gene is left open where the match is weak. Where a row states a size, it is once, few, many or the class of an expanded clone; other rows omit it.

d_gene: -
len: 14
v_gene: TRBV10-3
j_gene: TRBJ1-1
abundance: -
CDR3nt: TGTGCCATCAGTGAGTCGGGGGGGAACACTGAAGCTTTCTTT
CDR3aa: CAISESGGNTEAFF

d_gene: TRBD1
len: 14
v_gene: TRBV28
j_gene: TRBJ1-5
abundance: -
CDR3nt: TGTGCCAGCAGTTTATGGGACAGGAATCAGCCCCAGCATTTT
CDR3aa: CASSLWDRNQPQHF

d_gene: TRBD1
len: 13
v_gene: TRBV28
j_gene: TRBJ1-6
abundance: -
CDR3nt: TGTGCCAGCAGTTGGGGGACAGCCTCACCCCTCCACTTT
CDR3aa: CASSWGTASPLHF

d_gene: -
len: 13
v_gene: TRBV5-4
j_gene: TRBJ2-5
abundance: -
CDR3nt: TGTGCCAGCAGCACCGGCCGCGGAGAGACCCAGTACTTC
CDR3aa: CASSTGRGETQYF

d_gene: -
len: 15
v_gene: TRBV6-5
j_gene: TRBJ1-6
abundance: -
CDR3nt: TGTGCCAGCAGGCCACGAGGCTCCTATAATTCACCCCTCCACTTT
CDR3aa: CASRPRGSYNSPLHF

d_gene: -
len: 13
v_gene: TRBV24-1
j_gene: TRBJ1-2
abundance: -
CDR3nt: TGTGCCACCAGTGTGGCAGGGTTGTATGGCTACACCTTC
CDR3aa: CATSVAGLYGYTF

d_gene: TRBD1
len: 15
v_gene: TRBV28
j_gene: TRBJ2-2
abundance: -
CDR3nt: TGTGCCAGCAGTTTTTCACAGGGGGACACCGGGGAGCTGTTTTTT
CDR3aa: CASSFSQGDTGELFF

d_gene: TRBD2
len: 15
v_gene: TRBV9
j_gene: TRBJ2-1
abundance: -
CDR3nt: TGTGCCAGCAGCGTAGACGGGAGGAGGTTAGCGGTGCAGTTCTTC
CDR3aa: CASSVDGRRLAVQFF

d_gene: -
len: 11
v_gene: TRBV7-8
j_gene: TRBJ2-7
abundance: -
CDR3nt: TGTGCCAGCAGCGGGCGTTACGAGCAGTACTTC
CDR3aa: CASSGRYEQYF

d_gene: -
len: 16
v_gene: TRBV11-2
j_gene: TRBJ2-1
abundance: -
CDR3nt: TGTGCCAGCAGCCCCAGAGGATGGAGCTCCTACAATGAGCAGTTCTTC
CDR3aa: CASSPRGWSSYNEQFF

d_gene: -
len: 13
v_gene: TRBV5-4
j_gene: TRBJ1-1
abundance: -
CDR3nt: TGTGCCAGCAGACGGGAGGATGGCACTGAAGCTTTCTTT
CDR3aa: CASRREDGTEAFF

d_gene: TRBD1
len: 16
v_gene: TRBV5-1
j_gene: TRBJ1-3
abundance: -
CDR3nt: TGCGCCAGCAGCTTTACTATACAGGGGTCTGGAAACACCATATATTTT
CDR3aa: CASSFTIQGSGNTIYF

d_gene: -
len: 15
v_gene: TRBV27
j_gene: TRBJ1-2
abundance: -
CDR3nt: TGTGCCAGCAGCTTGGGGGGACGCGGCTTCTATGGCTACACCTTC
CDR3aa: CASSLGGRGFYGYTF

d_gene: -
len: 13
v_gene: TRBV6-5
j_gene: TRBJ1-2
abundance: -
CDR3nt: TGTGCCAGCAGAGGACAGCTTAACTATGGCTACACCTTC
CDR3aa: CASRGQLNYGYTF

d_gene: TRBD2
len: 15
v_gene: TRBV5-1
j_gene: TRBJ2-7
abundance: -
CDR3nt: TGCGCCAGCAGCCTAGGGGAGGGCAGAGCCTACGAGCAGTACTTC
CDR3aa: CASSLGEGRAYEQYF

d_gene: -
len: 15
v_gene: TRBV24-1
j_gene: TRBJ1-2
abundance: -
CDR3nt: TGTGCCACCAGTGATTCGAGTACTCCGGCAGGTGGCTACACCTTC
CDR3aa: CATSDSSTPAGGYTF

d_gene: TRBD2
len: 14
v_gene: TRBV28
j_gene: TRBJ2-7
abundance: -
CDR3nt: TGTGCCAGCAGTCCCTTAGCGGGAGACCACGAGCAGTACTTC
CDR3aa: CASSPLAGDHEQYF

d_gene: TRBD1
len: 16
v_gene: TRBV27
j_gene: TRBJ2-7
abundance: -
CDR3nt: TGTGCCAGCAGTTTCTCGACCTCGACAGGGGGCTACGAGCAGTACTTC
CDR3aa: CASSFSTSTGGYEQYF

d_gene: -
len: 16
v_gene: TRBV11-2
j_gene: TRBJ1-2
abundance: -
CDR3nt: TGTGCCAGCAGCCTGAGGGCTACAAGGGGGAACTATGGCTACACCTTC
CDR3aa: CASSLRATRGNYGYTF

d_gene: -
len: 15
v_gene: TRBV30
j_gene: TRBJ1-4
abundance: few
CDR3nt: TGTGCCTGGAGTGTAATAGGGCAGGGTTTTGGAAAACTGTTTTTT
CDR3aa: CAWSVIGQGFGKLFF

d_gene: TRBD2
len: 16
v_gene: TRBV11-2
j_gene: TRBJ2-5
abundance: once
CDR3nt: TGTGCCAGCAGCTTTAGACTAGCGGGAGTTGGTGAGACCCAGTACTTC
CDR3aa: CASSFRLAGVGETQYF

d_gene: TRBD1
len: 16
v_gene: TRBV28
j_gene: TRBJ1-6
abundance: -
CDR3nt: TGTGCCAGCAGTCCACCGGGACAGGGGTTTGCTTCACCCCTCCACTTT
CDR3aa: CASSPPGQGFASPLHF

d_gene: TRBD1
len: 12
v_gene: TRBV11-1
j_gene: TRBJ2-5
abundance: -
CDR3nt: TGTGCGACCAAGGGGGCGTGGGAGACCCAGTACTTC
CDR3aa: CATKGAWETQYF

d_gene: -
len: 15
v_gene: TRBV19
j_gene: TRBJ1-1
abundance: -
CDR3nt: TGTGCCAGTAGTATAAAGCTGGGAGTGAACACTGAAGCTTTCTTT
CDR3aa: CASSIKLGVNTEAFF

d_gene: -
len: 14
v_gene: TRBV2
j_gene: TRBJ2-7
abundance: -
CDR3nt: TGTGCCAGCCCCCCTAGCGAGGGGACCTACGAGCAGTACTTC
CDR3aa: CASPPSEGTYEQYF

d_gene: TRBD2
len: 16
v_gene: TRBV19
j_gene: TRBJ2-5
abundance: -
CDR3nt: TGTGCCAGTAGTATAGGCGCCGCGGGGGGTAGGGAGACCCAGTACTTC
CDR3aa: CASSIGAAGGRETQYF

d_gene: TRBD1
len: 14
v_gene: TRBV10-3
j_gene: TRBJ2-2
abundance: -
CDR3nt: TGTGCCATTTGGGGACAGGGGGCATCCGGGGAGCTGTTTTTT
CDR3aa: CAIWGQGASGELFF

d_gene: -
len: 16
v_gene: TRBV19
j_gene: TRBJ2-5
abundance: -
CDR3nt: TGTGCCAGCCCAAACGGCCCAGGACACGCTGAAGAGGCCCAGTACTTC
CDR3aa: CASPNGPGHAEEAQYF

d_gene: TRBD2
len: 16
v_gene: TRBV5-1
j_gene: TRBJ2-5
abundance: -
CDR3nt: TGCGCCAGCAGCATCAGACTAGCGGGGGGAGGAGAGACCCAGTACTTC
CDR3aa: CASSIRLAGGGETQYF

d_gene: -
len: 16
v_gene: TRBV14
j_gene: TRBJ2-3
abundance: -
CDR3nt: TGTGCCAGCAGCCCAATCAGACTAGGGCACACAGATACGCAGTATTTT
CDR3aa: CASSPIRLGHTDTQYF

d_gene: TRBD1
len: 14
v_gene: TRBV5-4
j_gene: TRBJ1-2
abundance: -
CDR3nt: TGTGCCAGCACCCTGGGACAGGGGAACTATGGCTACACCTTC
CDR3aa: CASTLGQGNYGYTF

d_gene: -
len: 13
v_gene: TRBV2
j_gene: TRBJ2-3
abundance: -
CDR3nt: TGTGCCAGCCAACACCCAGGGGCAGATACGCAGTATTTT
CDR3aa: CASQHPGADTQYF

d_gene: TRBD1
len: 13
v_gene: TRBV5-4
j_gene: TRBJ1-5
abundance: -
CDR3nt: TGTGCCAGCAGCATCGACAGGGCTCAGCCCCAGCATTTT
CDR3aa: CASSIDRAQPQHF

d_gene: TRBD1
len: 14
v_gene: TRBV30
j_gene: TRBJ2-7
abundance: -
CDR3nt: TGTGCCTGGAGTCCGGGACAGGCCAGATACGAGCAGTACTTC
CDR3aa: CAWSPGQARYEQYF

d_gene: TRBD2
len: 16
v_gene: TRBV18
j_gene: TRBJ2-1
abundance: -
CDR3nt: TGTGCCAGCTCACCAACCCGACTCGACGGGGGGAATGAGCAGTTCTTC
CDR3aa: CASSPTRLDGGNEQFF

d_gene: TRBD1
len: 14
v_gene: TRBV29-1
j_gene: TRBJ1-1
abundance: -
CDR3nt: TGCAGCGGGGGATCCGGGACAGAGAACACTGAAGCTTTCTTT
CDR3aa: CSGGSGTENTEAFF

d_gene: TRBD1
len: 16
v_gene: TRBV9
j_gene: TRBJ2-7
abundance: -
CDR3nt: TGTGCCAGCAGCGTAGGCCCTGGGACAGCCTCCTACGAGCAGTACTTC
CDR3aa: CASSVGPGTASYEQYF

d_gene: -
len: 15
v_gene: TRBV3-1/TRBV3-2
j_gene: TRBJ2-1
abundance: -
CDR3nt: TGTGCCAGCAGCCAGAGGGGACAATCCTACAATGAGCAGTTCTTC
CDR3aa: CASSQRGQSYNEQFF

d_gene: -
len: 15
v_gene: TRBV9
j_gene: TRBJ1-1
abundance: -
CDR3nt: TGTGCCAGCAGCGTAGAACCCGCGAGGGACACTGAAGCTTTCTTT
CDR3aa: CASSVEPARDTEAFF

d_gene: TRBD1
len: 13
v_gene: TRBV3-1/TRBV3-2
j_gene: TRBJ1-1
abundance: -
CDR3nt: TGTGCCAGCAGCAACGGACAGGACACTGAAGCTTTCTTT
CDR3aa: CASSNGQDTEAFF

d_gene: -
len: 16
v_gene: TRBV11-1
j_gene: TRBJ1-1
abundance: -
CDR3nt: TGTGCCAGCAGCTCACGGACAGCCACGTTGAACACTGAAGCTTTCTTT
CDR3aa: CASSSRTATLNTEAFF

d_gene: TRBD2
len: 14
v_gene: TRBV19
j_gene: TRBJ2-1
abundance: -
CDR3nt: TGTGCCAGTAGGGATTGGACTAGCGGCAATGAGCAGTTCTTC
CDR3aa: CASRDWTSGNEQFF

d_gene: -
len: 17
v_gene: TRBV21-1
j_gene: TRBJ2-7
abundance: -
CDR3nt: TGTGCCAGCAGCAGCCGAACTGACAGACAGGGGGCCTACGAGCAGTACTTC
CDR3aa: CASSSRTDRQGAYEQYF

d_gene: TRBD1
len: 12
v_gene: TRBV29-1
j_gene: TRBJ2-5
abundance: -
CDR3nt: TGCAGCGCCTCAGGGGGCGCAGAGACCCAGTACTTC
CDR3aa: CSASGGAETQYF

d_gene: -
len: 16
v_gene: TRBV6-1
j_gene: TRBJ1-3
abundance: -
CDR3nt: TGTGCCAGCAGTGAAGGAGGCGGGGGCTCTGGAAACACCATATATTTT
CDR3aa: CASSEGGGGSGNTIYF